The following is a T cell receptor (beta chain) sequence with its context. TCRdb reprocessed the RT-PCR reads via MiXCR and lists one record per CDR3 protein. The table has 160,000 or so distinct CDR3 sequences, about a tenth seen once. These data belong to a study of response to subunit inactivated influenza vaccine. The CDR3 contains 15 residues. Germline V gene lookup returns CDR1 DFQATT and CDR2 SNEGSKA (reference sequence). V lost 0 bases to trimming and J lost 4 bases, with 15 bases between them. The chain employs TRBV20-1 and TRBJ1-2, with TRBD1 as a possible D gene (6 bases). Sequencing was performed on non-naive T cells sorted from PBMCs, taken more than 35 days after vaccination. The sequence was obtained from a man in his fifties or sixties who received an inactivated influenza vaccine. The CDR3 spells CSARDWGGASYGYTF. CDR3 DNA sequence: TGCAGTGCTAGAGATTGGGGGGGCGCTTCCTATGGCTACACCTTC.